The 21 T cell receptor beta chains presented below share a single source sample, sequenced in a study of shared clonotypes between healthy human individuals. The repertoire was sequenced with immunoSEQ multiplex PCR; TCRdb's copy has only in-frame clones and lacks some. The sample has over a million clones, about 96% seen once. Sequencing used naive CD4+ T cells sorted from blood. The subset is: CD45RA+ positively selected. These receptors originate from a young man in good health.

Here the CDR3 DNA reads TGTGCCAGCAGCTTGGAGGGTCGCGCAGATACGCAGTATTTT. It codes for CASSLEGRADTQYF. The chain couples TRBV5-6 to TRBJ2-3; D gene uncertain. Trimming removed 0 bases at V and 4 bases at J, with 9 bases between. Germline loops: CDR1 SGHDT, CDR2 YYEEEE. The length of the CDR3 is 14 residues.

This clone showed up just once. This chain uses TRBV7-2 with TRBJ1-5, with TRBD1 matching 8 bases. CDR1 is SGHTA, CDR2 FQGNSA, per germline. The CDR3 has 14 residues. After removal of 4 bases from V and 5 bases from J, the junction contained 4 bases not matched to a gene. The CDR3 bases are TGTGCCAGCAGCTCTCGGACAGGGCATCAGCCCCAGCATTTT. Protein product: CASSSRTGHQPQHF.

The chain uses TRBV7-6 and TRBJ2-1; no clear D gene. The CDR3 loop spans 12 amino acids. Germline CDR1 SGHVS, CDR2 FNYEAQ. V lost 1 base to trimming and J lost 6 bases, with 4 bases between them. The CDR3 DNA follows: TGTGCCAGCAGCTTAGAGGGCAATGAGCAGTTCTTC. Encoded protein: CASSLEGNEQFF.

This clone was recorded only once. V is TRBV27 and J is TRBJ2-7, with a tentative D call TRBD1 (5 bases). The CDR3 is 16 amino acids. CDR1 MNHEY and CDR2 SMNVEV come from the germline V gene (reference sequence). V lost 6 bases to trimming and J lost 2 bases, with 20 bases between them. The DNA for the CDR3 is TGTGCCAGCAGCCCGCGCTCGGCAGGGTTTCCCTACGAGCAGTACTTC. Its translation is CASSPRSAGFPYEQYF.

The rearrangement links TRBV6-6 to TRBJ1-5; tentative D call: TRBD1 (5 bases). The length of the CDR3 is 14 residues. V lost 2 bases and J lost 7, with 12 bases in between. The germline gives CDR1 MNHNY, CDR2 SVGAGI (reference sequence). The CDR3 region has the DNA TGTGCCAGCAGTTACGCGATAGCAGGGCAGCCCCAGCATTTT. It specifies CASSYAIAGQPQHF.

This clone was observed once. The chain is built from TRBV5-1 and TRBJ2-5; TRBD2 matches at 10 bases. J was trimmed by 4 bases and V by 4 bases; bases with no gene match: 4. The length of the CDR3 is 14 residues. The germline CDR1 and CDR2 sequences are SGHRS and YFSETQ. This chain's CDR3 is CASSPGLAAETQYF. Written as DNA, the CDR3 is TGCGCCAGCAGCCCCGGACTAGCGGCAGAGACCCAGTACTTC.

The chain uses TRBV28 and TRBJ2-1, with 7 bases aligning to TRBD1. V gave up 5 bases and J gave up 7 bases; unmatched junction bases: 8. The germline gives CDR1 MDHEN, CDR2 SYDVKM. The CDR3 covers 14 residues. CDR3 DNA sequence: TGTGCCAGCAGTCGACAGGGTCGGGCGAATGAGCAGTTCTTC. Translation: CASSRQGRANEQFF. Complete variable domain (other parts from reference TRBV28 and TRBJ2-1): DVKVTQSSRYLVKRTGEKVFLECVQDMDHENMFWYRQDPGLGLRLIYFSYDVKMKEKGDIPEGYSVSREKKERFSLILESASTNQTSMYLCASSRQGRANEQFFGPGTRLTVL.

The chain links TRBV14 to TRBJ1-1; 8 bases agree with TRBD1. This CDR3 region has 20 residues. Losses at the gene ends were 0 bases for V and 0 bases for J; bases not matched to a gene: 15. Germline V gene lookup returns CDR1 SGHDN and CDR2 FVKESK. CDR3 sequence: CASSQDIAGTGGRMNTEAFF. DNA for the CDR3: TGTGCCAGCAGCCAAGATATAGCCGGGACAGGAGGCCGAATGAACACTGAAGCTTTCTTT. The whole variable domain, remainder taken from reference TRBV14 and TRBJ1-1, is EAGVTQFPSHSVIEKGQTVTLRCDPISGHDNLYWYRRVMGKEIKFLLHFVKESKQDESGMPNNRFLAERTGGTYSTLKVQPAELEDSGVYFCASSQDIAGTGGRMNTEAFFGQGTRLTVV.

The chain recombines TRBV19 with TRBJ2-3; a weak D match, TRBD2 (7 bases). The CDR3 extends over 13 amino acids. V was clipped by 1 base and J by 10 bases, with 12 bases between them. The germline gives CDR1 LNHDA, CDR2 SQIVND (reference sequence). The CDR3 bases are TGTGCCAGTAGTATAGTCGGGGGGCGTGCGCAGTATTTT. This gives the protein CASSIVGGRAQYF.

This clone has more than one count but fewer than ten. The chain links TRBV29-1 to TRBJ2-1, with D possibly being TRBD2 (6 bases). The CDR3 spans 14 residues. Germline values: CDR1 SQVTM, CDR2 ANQGSEA. Between the trimmed V and J ends, which lost 3 bases and 4 bases, there was a span of 13 bases. CDR3 in amino acids: CSVDGRETYNEQFF. The CDR3 DNA is TGCAGCGTTGATGGTCGGGAGACGTACAATGAGCAGTTCTTC.

The rearrangement uses TRBV7-6 and TRBJ2-1; 7 bases are shared with TRBD2. V was pared by 5 bases and J by 15 bases, with 13 bases of the junction left unmatched. Germline lookup yields CDR1 SGHVS and CDR2 FNYEAQ. This CDR3 has 13 amino acids. Here the CDR3 reads CASSPGGNHRRFF. The DNA for the CDR3 is TGTGCCAGCAGCCCCGGGGGGAACCATAGGCGGTTCTTC.

The gene calls are TRBV5-4 and TRBJ2-1, with TRBD2 identical over 7 bases. With 5 bases clipped from V and 1 base from J, the junction kept 18 bases outside the gene matches. The CDR3 runs to 19 residues. From germline, CDR1 is SGHNT and CDR2 YYREEE (reference sequence). The CDR3 region has the DNA TGTGCCAGCAGGACCCCCCAACCTAGCGGCCGGCGATCCTACAATGAGCAGTTCTTC. It encodes CASRTPQPSGRRSYNEQFF.

This clone was counted once. This chain uses TRBV28 with TRBJ1-1; 7 nucleotides line up with TRBD1. The J segment lost 1 base and the V segment lost 6 bases, leaving 11 bases of the junction unmatched. The CDR3 is 16 amino acids. Germline values: CDR1 MDHEN, CDR2 SYDVKM. Written as DNA, the CDR3 is TGTGCCAGCAGGGCTTTACGACGACAGGGGAACACTGAAGCTTTCTTT. It encodes CASRALRRQGNTEAFF.

V gene TRBV19 combines with J gene TRBJ1-1; possible D gene TRBD1, 5 bases. The CDR3 has 14 residues. V was pared by 4 bases and J by 1 base, with 10 bases between. The germline V gene has CDR1 LNHDA and CDR2 SQIVND (reference sequence). The CDR3 sequence is CASSKGPGNTEAFF. The CDR3 region has the DNA TGTGCCAGTAGTAAGGGGCCAGGGAACACTGAAGCTTTCTTT. The full variable domain, in which reference TRBV19 and TRBJ1-1 provide the parts outside the CDR3, is DGGITQSPKYLFRKEGQNVTLSCEQNLNHDAMYWYRQDPGQGLRLIYYSQIVNDFQKGDIAEGYSVSREKKESFPLTVTSAQKNPTAFYLCASSKGPGNTEAFFGQGTRLTVV.

The chain couples TRBV12-2 to TRBJ2-7. TRBV12-2 is a pseudogene. The CDR3 is made up of 14 amino acids. For the CDR3, the DNA is TGTGCAAGTCGCTTAGTGGGTACAAGCTACGAGCAGTACTTC. Encoded protein: CASRLVGTSYEQYF.

This sequence joins TRBV15 and TRBJ2-5; D uncertain. This CDR3 region has 14 residues. From germline, CDR1 is LNHNV and CDR2 YYDKDF (reference sequence). Trimming removed 0 bases at V and 4 bases at J, with 9 bases between. CDR3 sequence (DNA): TGTGCCACCAGCAGAGAGGGCCCCCGAGAGACCCAGTACTTC. Its translation is CATSREGPRETQYF. The whole variable domain, remainder taken from reference TRBV15 and TRBJ2-5, is DAMVIQNPRYQVTQFGKPVTLSCSQTLNHNVMYWYQQKSSQAPKLLFHYYDKDFNNEADTPDNFQSRRPNTSFCFLDIRSPGLGDTAMYLCATSREGPRETQYFGPGTRLLVL.

The V call is TRBV18, the J call TRBJ1-1, with D possibly matching TRBD1 (6 bases). Per the germline V gene, CDR1 is KGHSH and CDR2 is LQKENI. The CDR3 covers 15 residues. The germline V and J ends were trimmed by 4 bases and 3 bases, with 15 bases remaining between them. The CDR3 DNA follows: TGTGCCAGCTCACTCGCCGACAGGACTTACACTGAAGCTTTCTTT. Translated: CASSLADRTYTEAFF.

The J gene is TRBJ2-3, the V gene TRBV2; the match to TRBD2 covers 8 bases. J lost 2 bases, V lost 4 bases, and 8 bases had no gene match. This CDR3 spans 16 amino acids. Germline assignment: CDR1 SNHLY and CDR2 FYNNEI. CDR3 region: CASSGRAGAVTDTQYF. The CDR3 nucleotides read TGTGCCAGCAGTGGACGAGCGGGGGCAGTCACAGATACGCAGTATTTT.

The chain combines TRBV9 with TRBJ2-3; no clear D. The CDR3 loop spans 15 amino acids. V lost 0 bases and J lost 4, with 12 bases in between. Germline CDR1 SGDLS, CDR2 YYNGEE. The CDR3 reads CASSVGWAPADTQYF. CDR3 nucleotide sequence: TGTGCCAGCAGCGTAGGGTGGGCGCCCGCAGATACGCAGTATTTT. The full variable domain, in which reference TRBV9 and TRBJ2-3 provide the parts outside the CDR3, is DSGVTQTPKHLITATGQRVTLRCSPRSGDLSVYWYQQSLDQGLQFLIQYYNGEERAKGNILERFSAQQFPDLHSELNLSSLELGDSALYFCASSVGWAPADTQYFGPGTRLTVL.

This clone appeared a single time. The same CDR3 is also encoded by other DNA sequences in this sample. The chain couples TRBV18 to TRBJ2-2; unclear D gene. V lost 1 base and J 0 bases, leaving 6 bases between the germline ends. The CDR3 runs to 15 residues. Germline CDR1 reads KGHSH; CDR2 reads LQKENI. As DNA, the CDR3 is TGTGCCAGCTCACCACTAGGGACGAACACCGGGGAGCTGTTTTTT. It specifies CASSPLGTNTGELFF.

As concerns this clone: Other DNA sequences of this sample code for an identical CDR3. Written as DNA, the CDR3 is TGTGCCAGCAGCTTCTCGAGCTCCTACAATGAGCAGTTCTTC. The encoded protein is CASSFSSSYNEQFF. This chain uses TRBV7-2 with TRBJ2-1, with D unclear. CDR1 and CDR2 (germline): SGHTA, FQGNSA. V lost 3 bases, J lost 0 bases, and 6 bases lay in between. This CDR3 has 14 amino acids.